There are a few counts of the clone carrying this T cell receptor (beta chain). These data are taken from a study of T cells after yellow fever vaccination. This CDR3 comprises 13 residues. Germline V gives CDR1 MDHEN, CDR2 SYDVKM. Trimming removed 6 bases from V and 0 bases from J, with 9 bases in between. TCRdb fed the 5' RACE reads into MiXCR, producing one record per CDR3 protein. Here the sample spans a few hundred thousand distinct CDR3 sequences, 11% being singletons. This sample comprised PBMCs, obtained on the day of the first yellow fever vaccination. The sequence came from a man aged 18 to 30 who received the YFV17D yellow fever vaccine. The chain joins TRBV28 to TRBJ2-7; no reliable D call. CDR3 nucleotides: TGTGCCAGCAGAAGTCCGAGCTCCTACGAGCAGTACGTC. It codes for CASRSPSSYEQYV.